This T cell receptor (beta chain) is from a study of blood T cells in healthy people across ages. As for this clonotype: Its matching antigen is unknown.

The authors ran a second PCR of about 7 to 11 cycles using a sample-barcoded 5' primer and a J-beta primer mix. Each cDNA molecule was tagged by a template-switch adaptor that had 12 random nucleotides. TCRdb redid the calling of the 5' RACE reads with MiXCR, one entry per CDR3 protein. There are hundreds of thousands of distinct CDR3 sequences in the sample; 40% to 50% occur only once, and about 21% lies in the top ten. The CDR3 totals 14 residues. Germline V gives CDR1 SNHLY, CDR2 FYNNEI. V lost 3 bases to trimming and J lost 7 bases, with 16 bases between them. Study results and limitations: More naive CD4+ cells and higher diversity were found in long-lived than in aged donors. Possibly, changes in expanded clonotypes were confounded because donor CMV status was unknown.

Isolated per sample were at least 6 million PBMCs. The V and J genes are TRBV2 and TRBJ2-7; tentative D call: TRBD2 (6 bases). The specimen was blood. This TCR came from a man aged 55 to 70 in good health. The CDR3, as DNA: TGTGCCAGCAGTGAGTGGACTAATTACAATGAGCAGTACTTC. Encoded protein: CASSEWTNYNEQYF. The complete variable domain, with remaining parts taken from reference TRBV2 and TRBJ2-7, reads EPEVTQTPSHQVTQMGQEVILRCVPISNHLYFYWYRQILGQKVEFLVSFYNNEISEKSEIFDDQFSVERPDGSNFTLKIRSTKLEDSAMYFCASSEWTNYNEQYFGPGTRLTVT.